This T cell receptor (beta chain) was sequenced during a study of T cells in tuberculosis (dated by TCRdb to the late 2010s). Notes on the research overall: To characterize T cells specific for the mycobacterial lipid antigen glucose monomycolate (GMM), the study used CD1B tetramers together with high-throughput TCR immunosequencing. With approximately nine people per group, a South African clinical cohort compared IGRA-negative adolescents, IGRA-positive adolescents with latent tuberculosis, and adults with active tuberculosis.

At study entry, adolescents were screened for latent tuberculosis infection using a tuberculin skin test and the QuantiFERON-TB GOLD In-Tube IGRA. Immunosequencing was performed on unsorted cryopreserved PBMC, with around 100,000 T cells per clinical donor covered on average. Eleven high schools in the Worcester region of the Western Cape, South Africa, served as enrollment sites for adolescents aged 12 to 18 years. Some ten M. tuberculosis-infected adolescents and around 10 uninfected adolescents were selected, with the two groups matched for age and sex. PBMC from adolescents were isolated by density centrifugation from freshly drawn heparinized blood and then cryopreserved. From the germline V gene, CDR1 is KGHSH and CDR2 is LQKENI. There are 14 amino acids in the CDR3, from cysteine to phenylalanine inclusive. Only the CDR3 region is kept as DNA, spanning 42 bases read in frame from base 1. Clipping removes 5 bases from V and 3 bases from J, with 3 as the unmatched junction base count.

Remarks on this clone: Its specific antigen is unknown. Base quality data are lacking; no much larger clone is found one base away.

Study-level results and caveats: Active tuberculosis TCR-alpha repertoires showed smaller mean NN-distances to GMM-specific TCRs than IGRA-negative controls, suggesting clonal expansion of these TCRs. Clinical samples were selected based on which cryopreserved specimens were available, and the active tuberculosis cases were adults whereas the controls were adolescents. Shorter CDR3-alpha lengths in active tuberculosis patients partly drove the smaller NN-distances, and the TCR-beta difference was not statistically significant. Using GEM motif frequencies, a classifier achieved 70% accuracy, whereas a classifier built on the diverse GMM-specific repertoire got to more than 85% accuracy (AUROC about 0.9).

The immunoSEQ multiplex PCR assay was used to generate TCR libraries, with TCR-beta and/or TCR-alpha/delta assays applied to each sample. The amplified TCR libraries were sequenced on the Illumina high-throughput platform. The original pipeline was this. Clustering and dimensionality reduction relied on pairwise TCRdist distances among GMM-specific receptors from T cells that were either sorted ex vivo or expanded in vitro. Each clinical repertoire was scored by mean NN-distance, the average TCRdist to the nearest 10% of tetramer-positive reference sequences. GEM TCR motif frequency was calculated as the fraction of unique TCRs that matched known GEM sequences in V/J usage and CDR3 length. Linear discriminant analysis with leave-one-out cross-validation, implemented in scikit-learn, was used to classify active tuberculosis. This is the immuneACCESS table as TCRdb keeps it, with only in-frame sequences that have V and J called. A part of the clones is gone; compared with another copy, unresolved V genes explain less than half, and the rest is unexplained. V and J calls plus clone size are reproduced from that table; the DNA served to infer D and trimming. The sample yields about 45,000 clones; roughly 94% were counted once. Clones ranked in the top ten supply 1.9% of the sample.

The sample comprised PBMCs. The V gene is TRBV18 and the J gene is TRBJ2-2; 7 junctional bases match TRBD1. This receptor was taken from a donor aged 5-35 years with latent tuberculosis or without tuberculosis infection. Some clones in this sample may be carry-over from other donors' samples. The bases are TGTGCCAGCTCAAAGGGGGCGGACACCGGGGAGCTGTTTTTT. This translates into CASSKGADTGELFF.